This TCR beta chain was identified during a study of T cells after yellow fever vaccination. For TCR, cDNA came from 5'RACE template switching, which added a universal primer site and UMIs. TCRdb fed the 5' RACE reads into MiXCR, producing one record per CDR3 protein. Of approximately 180,000 distinct CDR3 sequences detected, 5.5% to 7.5% appear once; the ten largest clones hold less than 3.5%. This clonotype came up many times. Its matching antigen is unknown. Trimming left V 2 bases short and J 8 bases short, with 12 bases between. Germline CDR1 and CDR2: MNHEY and SMNVEV (reference sequence). CDR3 size: 13 residues. General study findings and limits: Clonotypes appearing in both CD4 and CD8 compartments existed, and their share was small.

The sequences come from CD4+ T cells sorted from PBMCs, collected on the day of the first yellow fever vaccination. This TCR was sampled from a man aged 18 to 30 who received the YFV17D yellow fever vaccine. The V gene is TRBV27, the J gene TRBJ1-2, with D maybe TRBD1 (6 bases). The CDR3 is CASSLVQGHGYTF. DNA for the CDR3: TGTGCCAGCAGTTTAGTCCAGGGGCACGGCTACACCTTC.